The 21 T cell receptor beta chains in this list originate from one sample, sequenced in a study of radiotherapy plus CTLA-4 blockade in lung cancer. The method was immunoSEQ multiplex PCR; TCRdb's version includes in-frame clones alone and lacks a portion of them. The data contain tens of thousands of clones, about 86% of them singletons. Sequenced material: peripheral blood, taken from a patient treated with radiotherapy plus ipilimumab. The origin of the receptors is a human donor with non-small cell lung cancer who had a partial response to radiotherapy plus ipilimumab.

This clone occurred once. CDR3 loop: CASRTRTPNTEAFF. The CDR3 DNA reads TGTGCCAGTAGGACTAGGACACCGAACACTGAAGCTTTCTTT. J is TRBJ1-1 and V is TRBV19; a possible D gene is TRBD1 (5 bases). The V gene's germline CDR1 is LNHDA and CDR2 SQIVND (reference sequence). V lost 6 bases and J 1 base, leaving 12 bases between the germline ends. The CDR3 is made up of 14 amino acids.

The rearrangement joins TRBV5-1 to TRBJ2-3; D is undetermined. CDR3 length equals 14 residues. The ends were cut back, 0 bases at V and 0 bases at J, with 5 bases in the middle. Per germline, CDR1 SGHRS and CDR2 YFSETQ. CDR3 residues: CASSLDGSTDTQYF. CDR3 DNA: TGCGCCAGCAGCTTGGACGGTAGCACAGATACGCAGTATTTT.

The chain couples TRBV28 to TRBJ1-2; no clear D. The CDR3 totals 15 residues. Germline V CDR1 and CDR2: MDHEN, SYDVKM. Trimming removed 2 bases from V and 5 bases from J, with 15 bases in between. CDR3 loop: CASSLANRASYGYTF. The CDR3 DNA reads as TGTGCCAGCAGTTTAGCGAACCGAGCATCATATGGCTACACCTTC.

The chain employs TRBV15 and TRBJ2-3; D is perhaps TRBD1 (5 bases). Trimming left V 0 bases short and J 0 bases short, with 13 bases between. CDR3 length: 17 amino acids. The germline gives CDR1 LNHNV, CDR2 YYDKDF (reference sequence). In nucleotides, the CDR3 is TGTGCCACCAGCAGAGATCGGGTGACAGCTAGCACAGATACGCAGTATTTT. This codes for CATSRDRVTASTDTQYF.

This clone was seen once. This chain links TRBV25-1 with TRBJ1-5; TRBD1 agrees at 9 bases. Germline V CDR1 and CDR2: MGHDK, SYGVNS. There are 16 residues in the CDR3. The trim removed 2 bases at V and 4 bases at J, leaving 6 bases unmatched. CDR3 nucleotides: TGTGCCAGCAGTGAAGCCGGGACAGGGTATAATCAGCCCCAGCATTTT. It encodes CASSEAGTGYNQPQHF.

This clone was observed a few times. The chain is built from TRBV5-6 and TRBJ1-2; unclear D gene. Germline V lookup: CDR1 SGHDT, CDR2 YYEEEE. The CDR3 runs 12 residues. V was clipped by 4 bases and J by 2 bases, with 6 bases between them. The CDR3 is CASSPRNYGYTF. CDR3 coding DNA: TGTGCCAGCAGCCCGAGAAACTATGGCTACACCTTC.

The chain is built from TRBV11-2 and TRBJ2-7; maybe TRBD1 (6 bases). Germline V gene data show CDR1 as SGHAT and CDR2 as FQNNGV. V lost 2 bases to trimming and J lost 6 bases, with 14 bases between them. This CDR3 is built from 14 residues. DNA for the CDR3: TGTGCCAGCAGCTTAAAACAGGGTACGGGCGAGCAGTACTTC. Residues: CASSLKQGTGEQYF.

The J gene is TRBJ1-1, the V gene TRBV5-1, with D possibly TRBD1 on 5 matching bases. V was pared by 0 bases and J by 1 base, with 10 bases between. The germline V gene encodes CDR1 SGHRS and CDR2 YFSETQ. CDR3 length: 15 amino acids. CDR3: CASSLAAGTNTEAFF. DNA of the CDR3: TGCGCCAGCAGCTTGGCGGCGGGGACGAACACTGAAGCTTTCTTT. The full variable domain, completed using reference TRBV5-1 and TRBJ1-1, is KAGVTQTPRYLIKTRGQQVTLSCSPISGHRSVSWYQQTPGQGLQFLFEYFSETQRNKGNFPGRFSGRQFSNSRSEMNVSTLELGDSALYLCASSLAAGTNTEAFFGQGTRLTVV.

This sequence joins TRBV9 and TRBJ2-7; D remains unclear. Trimming removed 4 bases at V and 0 bases at J, with 8 bases between. Germline V gene lookup returns CDR1 SGDLS and CDR2 YYNGEE. This CDR3 region has 13 residues. CDR3 protein: CASSPHSSYEQYF. The CDR3 DNA sequence: TGTGCCAGCAGCCCCCATTCCTCCTACGAGCAGTACTTC.

The chain employs TRBV7-2 and TRBJ2-1; D not certain. The germline V gene encodes CDR1 SGHTA and CDR2 FQGNSA. The ends were cut back, 1 base at V and 10 bases at J, with 17 bases in the middle. The CDR3 totals 15 residues. This chain's CDR3 is CASSLVGDLGSEQFF. The CDR3 DNA sequence: TGTGCCAGCAGCTTAGTAGGCGACCTAGGCTCCGAGCAGTTCTTC.

In regard to this clone: Other DNA sequences of this sample code for an identical CDR3. V gene TRBV2 combines with J gene TRBJ1-6; D is unresolved. Germline loops: CDR1 SNHLY, CDR2 FYNNEI. This CDR3 has 15 residues. Trimming pared 5 bases from V and 7 bases from J, leaving 15 bases between. The CDR3 nucleotides read TGTGCCAGCAGTCCCGATGTTGGACTAAATTCACCCCTCCACTTT. Encoded protein: CASSPDVGLNSPLHF.

Worth noting for this clone: Relative to the germline gene, one junction end is altered; a read error may explain this. This chain links TRBV28 with TRBJ2-5, with TRBD2 identical over 8 bases. Germline assignment: CDR1 MDHEN and CDR2 SYDVKM. CDR3 size: 12 residues. CDR3 DNA sequence: TGTGCCAGCAGTTTTGCAGAGCCAGCGGGAGACTTC. Translation: CASSFAEPAGDF.

The rearrangement uses TRBV28 and TRBJ2-1; 7 bases match TRBD2. This CDR3 has 15 residues. Per the germline V gene, CDR1 is MDHEN and CDR2 is SYDVKM. V was clipped by 4 bases and J by 3 bases; unmatched bases: 6. The CDR3 protein is CASSSGLNYYNEQFF. CDR3 bases: TGTGCCAGCAGTTCGGGACTAAACTACTACAATGAGCAGTTCTTC. Full variable domain (outside the CDR3, taken from reference TRBV28 and TRBJ2-1): DVKVTQSSRYLVKRTGEKVFLECVQDMDHENMFWYRQDPGLGLRLIYFSYDVKMKEKGDIPEGYSVSREKKERFSLILESASTNQTSMYLCASSSGLNYYNEQFFGPGTRLTVL.

The rearrangement joins TRBV29-1 to TRBJ1-1, with D maybe TRBD1 (5 bases). CDR3 length: 11 amino acids. Trimming removed 7 bases from V and 6 bases from J, with 12 bases in between. Germline assignment: CDR1 SQVTM and CDR2 ANQGSEA. The chain's CDR3 is CSAQGLAEAFF. DNA for the CDR3: TGCAGCGCCCAGGGTCTCGCTGAAGCTTTCTTT.

This rearrangement joins TRBV29-1 to TRBJ1-4, with a possible D match to TRBD1 (5 bases). The germline gives CDR1 SQVTM, CDR2 ANQGSEA. The CDR3 runs 13 residues. Trimming took 7 bases from V and 7 from J, leaving 16 bases between them. Written as DNA, the CDR3 is TGCAGCGCCATGACAGCGGGTTCTGAAAAACTGTTTTTT. This translates into CSAMTAGSEKLFF.

The genes are TRBV6-5 and TRBJ2-7, with 10 bases matching TRBD2. J gave up 2 bases and V 4 bases, and 5 bases lay outside the gene matches. There are 15 residues in the CDR3. CDR1 and CDR2 from the germline V gene are MNHEY and SVGAGI. The CDR3 DNA sequence: TGTGCCAGCAGTTCTCCTAGCGGGAGTCCCTACGAGCAGTACTTC. It yields the protein CASSSPSGSPYEQYF.

This clone was seen once. The gene calls are TRBV28 and TRBJ2-3, with 10 bases fitting TRBD2. CDR3 length equals 15 residues. V was clipped by 7 bases and J by 1 base; unmatched bases: 5. Germline CDR1 and CDR2: MDHEN and SYDVKM. The CDR3 DNA sequence: TGTGCCAGCACCCCAGGGACTAGCGGCACAGATACGCAGTATTTT. Encoded protein: CASTPGTSGTDTQYF.

The genes are TRBV29-1 and TRBJ2-4, with 8 bases that match TRBD1. The CDR3 sequence is 14 residues long. CDR1 is SQVTM, CDR2 ANQGSEA, per germline. After removal of 4 bases from V and 3 bases from J, the junction contained 5 bases not matched to a gene. The CDR3 sequence: CSVVRGLGKNIQYF. The DNA of the CDR3 is TGCAGCGTTGTCAGGGGGCTCGGCAAAAACATTCAGTACTTC.

This clone has just one count. The chain employs TRBV9 and TRBJ2-2; TRBD2 matches at 8 bases. V was clipped by 4 bases and J by 6 bases; unmatched bases: 11. The CDR3 loop spans 16 amino acids. Germline V lookup: CDR1 SGDLS, CDR2 YYNGEE. CDR3 nucleotide sequence: TGTGCCAGCAGCATCAGCGGGAGCCTTGATCCCGGGGAGCTGTTTTTT. This codes for CASSISGSLDPGELFF.

J is TRBJ1-2 and V is TRBV28; 7 positions match TRBD1. With V trimmed by 5 bases and J by 2 bases, 2 bases remained unmatched. The CDR3 is made up of 13 amino acids. Germline CDR1 and CDR2: MDHEN and SYDVKM. The CDR3 reads CASSPTGNYGYTF. DNA of the CDR3: TGTGCCAGCAGTCCGACAGGGAACTATGGCTACACCTTC.

V is TRBV27 and J is TRBJ1-4; a possible D gene is TRBD1 (6 bases). Trimming cost V 1 base and J 6 bases, with 12 bases left between them. This CDR3 has 15 residues. Germline values: CDR1 MNHEY, CDR2 SMNVEV (reference sequence). The CDR3 spells CASSLWGGADEKLFF. The CDR3 DNA reads as TGTGCCAGCAGTTTATGGGGGGGCGCAGATGAAAAACTGTTTTTT.